The clone carrying this T cell receptor beta chain was counted ten times or more. Its antigen is still unknown. Germline CDR1 and CDR2: SGHRS and YFSETQ. The ends were cut back, 4 bases at V and 6 bases at J, with 14 bases in the middle. This CDR3 is built from 13 residues. Synthesis of cDNA used 5'RACE (with 10-nucleotide random UMIs). TCRdb called the 5' RACE reads again in MiXCR, with one record for every CDR3 protein. This table holds fewer than 25,000 distinct CDR3 sequences, about 13% found once. This sample is part of a study of neurological immune-mediated disorders. Findings and caveats of the study: The greatest TCR clonal expansion occurred in HTLV-1-associated myelopathy and the least in multiple sclerosis, which fell below healthy controls. None of the CDR3 amino acid sequences of expanded clones recurred across subjects, suggesting private repertoires in all groups.

The origin of this receptor is a woman aged 60-75 years with HTLV-1-associated myelopathy (HAM/TSP). The V call is TRBV5-1, the J call TRBJ2-7; perhaps TRBD1 as D (5 bases). Sequenced input: PBMCs. CDR3 loop: CASSITTEREQYF. CDR3 bases: TGCGCCAGCAGCATCACGACAGAACGCGAGCAGTACTTC.